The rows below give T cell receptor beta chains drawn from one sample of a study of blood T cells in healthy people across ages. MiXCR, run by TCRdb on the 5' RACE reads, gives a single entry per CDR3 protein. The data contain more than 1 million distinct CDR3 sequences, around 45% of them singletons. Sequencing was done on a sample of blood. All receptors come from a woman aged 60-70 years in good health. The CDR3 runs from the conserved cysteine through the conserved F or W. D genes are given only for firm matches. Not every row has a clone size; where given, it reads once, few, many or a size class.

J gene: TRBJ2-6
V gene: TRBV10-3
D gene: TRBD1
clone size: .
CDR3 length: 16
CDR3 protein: CAISGTGRSGASVLTF
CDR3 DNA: TGTGCCATCTCCGGGACAGGACGCTCTGGGGCCAGCGTCCTGACTTTC

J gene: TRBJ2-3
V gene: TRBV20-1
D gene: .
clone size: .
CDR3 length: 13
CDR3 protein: CRPLPGPTDTQYF
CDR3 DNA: TGCAGGCCCCTACCGGGCCCCACAGATACGCAGTATTTT

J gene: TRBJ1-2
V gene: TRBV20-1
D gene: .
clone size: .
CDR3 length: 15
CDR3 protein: CSASLGGSHQSGYTF
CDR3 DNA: TGCAGTGCTAGCCTTGGAGGTAGCCATCAGAGTGGCTACACCTTC

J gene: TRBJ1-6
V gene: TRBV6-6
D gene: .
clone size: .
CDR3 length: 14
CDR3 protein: CASSKGPLNSPLHF
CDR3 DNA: TGTGCCAGCAGTAAGGGGCCCCTTAACTCACCCCTCCACTTT

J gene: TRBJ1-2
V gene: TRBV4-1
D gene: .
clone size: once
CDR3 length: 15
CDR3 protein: CASSQFGGSRYGYTF
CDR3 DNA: TGCGCCAGCAGCCAGTTCGGAGGGTCGCGATATGGCTACACCTTC

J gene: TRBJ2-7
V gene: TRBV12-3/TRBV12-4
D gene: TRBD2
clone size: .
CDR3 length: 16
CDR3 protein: CASSPSGLAGRHEQYF
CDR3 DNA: TGTGCCAGCAGTCCCAGCGGGCTAGCGGGAAGGCACGAGCAGTACTTC

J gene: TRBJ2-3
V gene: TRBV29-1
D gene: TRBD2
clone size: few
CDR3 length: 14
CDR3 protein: CSVEGTSGMDTQYF
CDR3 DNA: TGCAGCGTTGAAGGGACTAGCGGAATGGATACGCAGTATTTT

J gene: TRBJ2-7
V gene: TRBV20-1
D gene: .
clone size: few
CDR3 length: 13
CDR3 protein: CSARGAVSYEQYF
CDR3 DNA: TGCAGTGCTAGAGGTGCAGTCTCCTACGAGCAGTACTTC

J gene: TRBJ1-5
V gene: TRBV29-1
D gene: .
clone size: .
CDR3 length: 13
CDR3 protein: CSVADGSNQPQHF
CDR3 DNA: TGCAGCGTTGCGGACGGTAGCAATCAGCCCCAGCATTTT

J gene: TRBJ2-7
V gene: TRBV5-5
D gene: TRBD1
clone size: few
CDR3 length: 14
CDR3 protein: CASRPDRGNDEQYF
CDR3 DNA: TGTGCCAGCAGGCCGGACAGGGGGAATGACGAGCAGTACTTC

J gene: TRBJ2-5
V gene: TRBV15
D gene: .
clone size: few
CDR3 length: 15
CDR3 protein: CATSRASRAGETQYF
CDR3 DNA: TGTGCCACCAGCAGAGCAAGCAGGGCAGGCGAGACCCAGTACTTC

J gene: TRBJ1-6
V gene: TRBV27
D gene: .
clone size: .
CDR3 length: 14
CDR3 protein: CASSLSTDNSPLHF
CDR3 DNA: TGTGCCAGCAGTTTATCGACGGATAATTCACCCCTCCACTTT

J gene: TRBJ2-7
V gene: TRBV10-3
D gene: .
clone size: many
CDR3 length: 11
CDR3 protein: CAISELDEQYF
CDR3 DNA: TGTGCCATCAGTGAGTTGGACGAGCAGTACTTC

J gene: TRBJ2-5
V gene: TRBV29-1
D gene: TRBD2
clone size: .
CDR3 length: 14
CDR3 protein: CSVVPAGLQETQYF
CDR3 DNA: TGCAGCGTTGTTCCAGCGGGGCTACAAGAGACCCAGTACTTC

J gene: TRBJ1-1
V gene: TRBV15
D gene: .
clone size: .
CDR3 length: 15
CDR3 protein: CATSRDHGAATEAFF
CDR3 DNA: TGTGCCACCAGCAGAGATCACGGCGCCGCGACCGAAGCTTTCTTT

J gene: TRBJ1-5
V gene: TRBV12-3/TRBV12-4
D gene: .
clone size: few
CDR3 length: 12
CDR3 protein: CASHQNNQPQHF
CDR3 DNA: TGTGCCAGTCACCAGAATAATCAGCCCCAGCATTTT

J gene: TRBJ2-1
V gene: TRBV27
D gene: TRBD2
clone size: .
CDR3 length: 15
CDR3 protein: CASNLAGGTWNEQFF
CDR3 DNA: TGTGCCAGCAATCTAGCGGGGGGGACTTGGAATGAGCAGTTCTTC

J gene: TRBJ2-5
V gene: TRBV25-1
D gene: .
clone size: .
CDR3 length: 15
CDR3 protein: CASSASGSRVETQYF
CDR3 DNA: TGTGCCAGCAGCGCCTCCGGGAGTAGGGTGGAGACCCAGTACTTC

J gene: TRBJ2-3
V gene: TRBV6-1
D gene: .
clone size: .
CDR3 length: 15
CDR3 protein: CASSDLTRELDTQYF
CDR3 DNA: TGTGCCAGCAGTGACCTGACGAGGGAGTTAGATACGCAGTATTTT

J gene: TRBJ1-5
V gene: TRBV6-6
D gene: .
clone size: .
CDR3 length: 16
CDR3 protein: CASSYLTGSGNQPQHF
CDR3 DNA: TGTGCCAGCAGTTACCTAACAGGGTCGGGCAATCAGCCCCAGCATTTT

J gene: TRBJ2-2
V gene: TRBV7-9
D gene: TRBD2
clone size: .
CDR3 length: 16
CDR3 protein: CASSPGVSGVVGELFF
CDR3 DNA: TGTGCCAGCAGCCCCGGGGTTAGCGGGGTTGTCGGGGAGCTGTTTTTT

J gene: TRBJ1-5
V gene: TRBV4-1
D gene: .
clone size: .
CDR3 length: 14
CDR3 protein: CASSPQWGNQPQHF
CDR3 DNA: TGCGCCAGCAGCCCCCAGTGGGGGAATCAGCCCCAGCATTTT

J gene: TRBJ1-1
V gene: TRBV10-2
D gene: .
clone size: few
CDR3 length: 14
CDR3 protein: CASSLWAGGAEAFF
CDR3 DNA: TGCGCCAGCAGTCTATGGGCCGGAGGGGCTGAAGCTTTCTTT

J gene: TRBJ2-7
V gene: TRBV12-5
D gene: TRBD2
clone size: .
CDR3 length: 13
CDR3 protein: CASGGDIPYEQYF
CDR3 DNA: TGTGCTAGCGGGGGGGACATACCCTACGAGCAGTACTTC

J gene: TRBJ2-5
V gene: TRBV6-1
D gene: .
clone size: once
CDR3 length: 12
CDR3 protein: CASSDAVRTQYF
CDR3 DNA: TGTGCCAGCAGTGACGCGGTCAGGACCCAGTACTTC

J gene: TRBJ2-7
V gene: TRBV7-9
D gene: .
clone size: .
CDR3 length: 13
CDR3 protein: CASSLLTSYEQYF
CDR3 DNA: TGTGCCAGCAGCTTATTGACCTCCTACGAGCAGTACTTC

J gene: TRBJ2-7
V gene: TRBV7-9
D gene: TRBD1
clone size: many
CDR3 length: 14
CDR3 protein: CASSSPGQSYEQYF
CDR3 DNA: TGTGCCAGCAGCTCACCGGGACAGTCCTACGAGCAGTACTTC

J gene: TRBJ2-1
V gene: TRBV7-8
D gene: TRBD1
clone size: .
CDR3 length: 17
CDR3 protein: CASSFVPPGQGAGEQFF
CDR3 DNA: TGTGCCAGCAGCTTTGTCCCCCCAGGACAGGGGGCCGGTGAGCAGTTCTTC

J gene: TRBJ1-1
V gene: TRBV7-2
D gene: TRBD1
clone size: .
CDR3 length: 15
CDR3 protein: CASSSGAGGNTEAFF
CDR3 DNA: TGTGCCAGCAGCTCTGGGGCAGGGGGAAACACTGAAGCTTTCTTT

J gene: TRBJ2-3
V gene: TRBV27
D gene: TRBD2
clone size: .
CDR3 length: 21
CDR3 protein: CASSSEGPGTSGMGGADTQYF
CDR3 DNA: TGTGCCAGCAGTTCAGAAGGACCCGGGACTAGCGGGATGGGGGGGGCAGATACGCAGTATTTT

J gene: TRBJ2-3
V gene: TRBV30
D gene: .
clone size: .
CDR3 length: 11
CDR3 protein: CAWSPMDTQYF
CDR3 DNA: TGTGCCTGGAGCCCCATGGATACGCAGTATTTT

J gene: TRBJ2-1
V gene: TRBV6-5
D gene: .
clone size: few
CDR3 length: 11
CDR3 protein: CASNPGNKEFF
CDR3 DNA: TGTGCCAGCAATCCGGGAAATAAAGAGTTCTTC

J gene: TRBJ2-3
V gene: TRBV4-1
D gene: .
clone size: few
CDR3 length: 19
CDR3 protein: CASSQDRLAGKGGTDTQYF
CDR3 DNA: TGCGCCAGCAGCCAAGATCGGTTAGCCGGGAAGGGAGGCACAGATACGCAGTATTTT

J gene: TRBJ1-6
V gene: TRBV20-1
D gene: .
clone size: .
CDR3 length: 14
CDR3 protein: CSAPTGTRNSPLHF
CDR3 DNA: TGCAGTGCTCCGACCGGGACACGTAATTCACCCCTCCACTTT

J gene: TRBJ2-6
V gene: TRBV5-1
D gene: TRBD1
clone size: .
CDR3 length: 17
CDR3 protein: CASKFRDRGSGANVLTF
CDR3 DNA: TGCGCCAGCAAGTTTCGGGACAGGGGCTCTGGGGCCAACGTCCTGACTTTC

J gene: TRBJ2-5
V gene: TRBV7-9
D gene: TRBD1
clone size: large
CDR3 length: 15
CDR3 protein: CASSLVDRGEETQYF
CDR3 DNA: TGTGCCAGCAGCTTGGTAGACAGGGGGGAAGAGACCCAGTACTTC

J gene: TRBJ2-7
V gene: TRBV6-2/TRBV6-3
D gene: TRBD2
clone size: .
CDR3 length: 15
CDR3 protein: CASSSGLAVLGEQYF
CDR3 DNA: TGTGCCAGCAGTTCCGGACTAGCGGTACTTGGAGAGCAGTACTTC

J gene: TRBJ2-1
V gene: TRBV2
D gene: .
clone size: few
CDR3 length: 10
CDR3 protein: CASNINEQFF
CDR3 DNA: TGTGCCAGCAATATCAATGAGCAGTTCTTC

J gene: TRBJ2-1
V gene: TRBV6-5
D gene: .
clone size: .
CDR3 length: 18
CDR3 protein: CASSYVRGPGQSYNEQFF
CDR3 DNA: TGTGCCAGCAGTTACGTTAGGGGTCCAGGACAGTCCTACAATGAGCAGTTCTTC

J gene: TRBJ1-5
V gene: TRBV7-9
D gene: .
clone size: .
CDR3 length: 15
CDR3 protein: CASSLGRDGDQPQHF
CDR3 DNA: TGTGCCAGCAGCTTAGGCCGGGACGGCGATCAGCCCCAGCATTTT

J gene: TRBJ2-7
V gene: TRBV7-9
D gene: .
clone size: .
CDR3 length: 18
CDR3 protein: CASSNVGASDGSDYEQYF
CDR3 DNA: TGTGCCAGCAGCAATGTCGGGGCCAGCGACGGGTCGGACTACGAGCAGTACTTC

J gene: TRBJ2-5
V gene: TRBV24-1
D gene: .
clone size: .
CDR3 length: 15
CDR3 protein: CATSDPRESAETQYF
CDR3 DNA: TGTGCCACCAGTGATCCCAGGGAATCAGCAGAGACCCAGTACTTC

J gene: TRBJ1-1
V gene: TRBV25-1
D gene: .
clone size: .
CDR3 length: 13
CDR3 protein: CASSRVGFSEAFF
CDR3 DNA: TGTGCCAGCAGTAGGGTAGGATTCTCTGAAGCTTTCTTT

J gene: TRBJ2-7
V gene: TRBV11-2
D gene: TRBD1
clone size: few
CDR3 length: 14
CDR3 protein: CASSPADRDYEQYF
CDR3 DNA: TGTGCCAGCAGCCCCGCGGACAGGGACTACGAGCAGTACTTC

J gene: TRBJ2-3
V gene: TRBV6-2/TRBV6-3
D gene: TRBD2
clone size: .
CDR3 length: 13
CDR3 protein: CASSPGLGLSQYF
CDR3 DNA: TGTGCCAGCAGCCCGGGACTAGGGTTGTCGCAGTATTTT

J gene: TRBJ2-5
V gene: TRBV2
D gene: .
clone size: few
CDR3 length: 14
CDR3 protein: CASSGVGGVETQYF
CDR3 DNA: TGTGCCAGCAGTGGGGTAGGGGGAGTGGAGACCCAGTACTTC

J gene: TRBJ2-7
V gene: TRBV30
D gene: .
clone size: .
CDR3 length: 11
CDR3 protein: CAWRTAYKQYF
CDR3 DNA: TGTGCCTGGAGGACAGCCTACAAGCAGTACTTC

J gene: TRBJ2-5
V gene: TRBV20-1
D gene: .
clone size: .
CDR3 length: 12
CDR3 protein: CSAREGGQTQYF
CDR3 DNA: TGCAGTGCTAGAGAAGGGGGACAGACCCAGTACTTC

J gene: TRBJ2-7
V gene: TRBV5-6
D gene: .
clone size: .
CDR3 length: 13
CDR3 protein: CASSTPYPYEQYF
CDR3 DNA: TGTGCCAGCAGCACACCTTACCCCTACGAGCAGTACTTC

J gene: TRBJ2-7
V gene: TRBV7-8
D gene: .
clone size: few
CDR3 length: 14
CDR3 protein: CASSLARAGYEQYF
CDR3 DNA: TGTGCCAGCAGCTTAGCGAGGGCAGGCTACGAGCAGTACTTC

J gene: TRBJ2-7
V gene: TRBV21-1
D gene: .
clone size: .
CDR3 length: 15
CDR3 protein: CAISKRRAVGHEQYF
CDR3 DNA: TGTGCCATCAGCAAAAGAAGGGCTGTTGGCCACGAGCAGTACTTC

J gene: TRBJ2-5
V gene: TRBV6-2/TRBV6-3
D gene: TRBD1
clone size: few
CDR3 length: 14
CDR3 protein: CASRLLPGGETQYF
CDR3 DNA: TGTGCCAGCCGACTTCTACCAGGGGGTGAGACCCAGTACTTC